At least ten counts were recorded for the clone carrying this TCR beta chain. The antigen is undetermined. This specimen belongs to a study of CD8 T cells in ankylosing spondylitis. Study observations and caveats: In ankylosing spondylitis blood, a motif of roughly eight highly homologous TCR beta variants appeared characteristic. Reports of some motif variants in reactive arthritis synovial fluid and blood predate this one.

The CDR3 length is 13 residues. The ends were cut back, 5 bases at V and 3 bases at J, with 12 bases in the middle. From germline, CDR1 is SGHRS and CDR2 YFSETQ. Each TCR beta library was made by quantitative 5'-RACE that incorporated molecular barcodes. TCRdb processed the 5' RACE reads anew with MiXCR; each CDR3 protein has one entry. Here the sample spans almost 45,000 distinct CDR3 sequences, more than 9.5% being singletons. This chain links TRBV5-1 with TRBJ2-7; no clear D gene. The source of this sequence is a male donor with ankylosing spondylitis or in good health (not recorded which). Sequenced material: blood, either unsorted or a sorted T cell fraction (not recorded which). This CDR3 reads CASRLNQYYEQYF. DNA for the CDR3: TGCGCCAGCAGATTGAACCAGTACTACGAGCAGTACTTC.